The 4 T cell receptor beta chains given below trace back to one sample, sequenced in a study of cytomegalovirus exposure and HLA in healthy donors. A multiplex PCR was run with 60 Vbeta primers and 13 Jbeta primers. Clones were sequenced by immunoSEQ multiplex PCR, and TCRdb holds only the in-frame ones, with some missing. Of 130,000 or so clones listed, 82% are singletons. The material sequenced was PBMCs. These receptors all stem from a woman aged 50 to 60 in good health and CMV-seropositive.

This sequence joins TRBV5-4 and TRBJ1-5; TRBD1 is a possible D gene (6 bases). From germline, CDR1 is SGHNT and CDR2 YYREEE (reference sequence). The CDR3 runs 15 residues. Between the trimmed V and J ends, which lost 1 base and 7 bases, there was a span of 15 bases. Here the CDR3 reads CASSLRTGPNQPQHF. CDR3 bases: TGTGCCAGCAGCTTGCGAACAGGGCCAAACCAGCCCCAGCATTTT. Full variable domain (remainder filled in from reference TRBV5-4 and TRBJ1-5): ETGVTQSPTHLIKTRGQQVTLRCSSQSGHNTVSWYQQALGQGPQFIFQYYREEENGRGNFPPRFSGLQFPNYSSELNVNALELDDSALYLCASSLRTGPNQPQHFGDGTRLSIL.

This clone was recorded only once. CDR3 sequence reads: CASSGGWGGVETQYF. The CDR3 region has the DNA TGTGCCAGCAGTGGAGGGTGGGGGGGCGTAGAGACCCAGTACTTC. The chain links TRBV2 to TRBJ2-5, with D possibly matching TRBD2 (7 bases). This CDR3 comprises 15 residues. Trimming took off 4 bases at V and 4 bases at J, with 16 bases between the two ends. Germline V lookup: CDR1 SNHLY, CDR2 FYNNEI.

This clone was seen just once. V usage is TRBV19 and J usage is TRBJ1-6; D is uncertain. V was pared by 6 bases and J by 8 bases, with 8 bases between. Germline CDR1 reads LNHDA; CDR2 reads SQIVND (reference sequence). There are 12 residues in the CDR3. Here the CDR3 DNA reads TGTGCCAGTAGCCTTCTTGATTCACCCCTCCACTTT. This translates into CASSLLDSPLHF.

The chain combines TRBV11-2 with TRBJ2-1; TRBD1 agrees at 7 bases. Germline V gene sequence: CDR1 SGHAT, CDR2 FQNNGV. The CDR3 spans 15 residues. V shed 2 bases and J 2 bases; nucleotides not matched to a gene: 3. CDR3 region: CASSLSQGAYNEQFF. In nucleotides, the CDR3 is TGTGCCAGCAGCTTAAGCCAGGGGGCCTACAATGAGCAGTTCTTC.